The sample holds a few counts of the clone carrying this TCR beta chain. The antigen remains undetermined. TCRdb redid the calling of the reads with MiXCR, one entry per CDR3 protein. Counted here are around 770,000 distinct CDR3 sequences, roughly 28% occurring once; the ten biggest clones make up around 14%. The data are from a study of T cell repertoires in cytomegalovirus infection. The CDR3 runs to 15 residues. From germline, CDR1 is MNHEY and CDR2 SMNVEV (reference sequence). Trimming shortened V by 5 bases and J by 6 bases, and 19 bases separated the two germline ends. The chain couples TRBV27 to TRBJ1-1; possibly TRBD1 for D (5 bases). This clonotype was obtained from a human donor in good health (CMV status not recorded). Some clones in this sample may be carry-over from other donors' samples. The specimen was cultured CD8+ T cells from PBMCs, collected from culture after CMV antigen stimulation. In nucleotides, the CDR3 is TGTGCCAGCAGTATCTTGGGTGGGGGAATGCCTGAAGCTTTCTTT. Encoded protein: CASSILGGGMPEAFF.